This T cell receptor (beta chain) was found in a study of shared clonotypes between healthy human individuals. Study conclusions and caveats: Clonotype sharing among donors likely depends on sequencing depth. Naive subsets, compared against memory subsets, generally had larger estimated richness values.

To note about this clone: Its target is not known.

V was shortened by 4 bases and J by 2 bases, with 11 bases between the two germline ends. CDR1 is SNHLY and CDR2 is FYNNEI in the germline V gene. This CDR3 is built from 15 residues. DNA at about 190 ng, 25,000 to 35,000 T cell genomes, went into sorted-subset replicate PCRs. Repertoires were generated with immunoSEQ multiplex PCR, while TCRdb's copy carries only in-frame clones and drops some. Here the sample spans some 300,000 clones, about 70% being singletons. Subsets obtained from CD4+ cells comprised CD45RA+ naive and CD45RA-negative memory cells. The chain combines TRBV2 with TRBJ2-2, with no clear D. The receptor's source is a man between 25 and 39 years old in good health. Material: memory CD4+ T cells sorted from blood. Sample subset: CD45RA-negative fraction. The CDR3 here is CASSGLGLNTGELFF. CDR3 DNA sequence: TGTGCCAGCAGTGGGCTAGGTCTCAACACCGGGGAGCTGTTTTTT.